This T cell receptor beta chain derives from a study of blood T cells in healthy people across ages. A J-beta primer mix and a sample-barcoded 5' primer were used in a second PCR of about 7 to 12 cycles. Via MiXCR, TCRdb re-called the 5' RACE reads, giving one row per CDR3 protein. The data show more than 700,000 distinct CDR3 sequences, with about half seen just once and 15% to 20% held by the top ten. This clonotype came up a few times. From germline, CDR1 is SQVTM and CDR2 ANQGSEA. Trimming removed 5 bases at V and 6 bases at J, with 17 bases between. The CDR3 is 13 residues long. The TCR originated in an elderly man in good health. What was sequenced was blood. The gene calls are TRBV29-1 and TRBJ2-7, with D tentatively TRBD2 (6 bases). The CDR3 loop reads CSVLRGSEGEQYF. The CDR3 DNA reads as TGCAGCGTTCTCCGGGGCTCGGAGGGCGAGCAGTACTTC.